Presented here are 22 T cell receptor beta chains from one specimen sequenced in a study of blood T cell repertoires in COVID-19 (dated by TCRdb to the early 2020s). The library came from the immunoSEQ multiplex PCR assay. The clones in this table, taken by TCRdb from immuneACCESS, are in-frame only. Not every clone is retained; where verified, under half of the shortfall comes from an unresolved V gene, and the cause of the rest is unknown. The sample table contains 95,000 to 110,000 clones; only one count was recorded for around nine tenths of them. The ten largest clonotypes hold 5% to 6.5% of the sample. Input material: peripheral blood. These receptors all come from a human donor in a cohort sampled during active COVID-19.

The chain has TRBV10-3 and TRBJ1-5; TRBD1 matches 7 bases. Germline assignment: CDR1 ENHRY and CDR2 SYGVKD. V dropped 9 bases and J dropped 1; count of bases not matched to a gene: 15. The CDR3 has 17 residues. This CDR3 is CAIRGTENFLSNQPQHF. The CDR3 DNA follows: TGTGCCATTCGGGGGACAGAAAATTTTTTAAGCAATCAGCCCCAGCATTTT.

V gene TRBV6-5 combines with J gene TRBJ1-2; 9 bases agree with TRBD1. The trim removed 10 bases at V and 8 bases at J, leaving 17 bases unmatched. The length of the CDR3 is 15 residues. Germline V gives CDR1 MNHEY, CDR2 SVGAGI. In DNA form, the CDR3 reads TGTGCCACCTCGGACAGGGGCCTCTCCTGGGGCGGCTACACCTTC. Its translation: CATSDRGLSWGGYTF.

The CDR3 here is CAISESSGGTNTGELFF. The CDR3 nucleotides read TGTGCCATCAGTGAGTCATCCGGGGGGACGAACACCGGGGAGCTGTTTTTT. This rearrangement joins TRBV10-3 to TRBJ2-2; TRBD2 matches at 7 bases. The length of the CDR3 is 17 residues. Germline CDR1 ENHRY, CDR2 SYGVKD. V was pared by 0 bases and J by 0 bases, with 4 bases of the junction left unmatched.

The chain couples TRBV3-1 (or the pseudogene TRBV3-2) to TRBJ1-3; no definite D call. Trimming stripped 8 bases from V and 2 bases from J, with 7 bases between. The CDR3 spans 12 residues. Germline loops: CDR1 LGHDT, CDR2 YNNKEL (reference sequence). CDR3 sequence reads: CASEGPGNTIYF. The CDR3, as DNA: TGTGCCAGCGAGGGTCCTGGAAACACCATATATTTT.

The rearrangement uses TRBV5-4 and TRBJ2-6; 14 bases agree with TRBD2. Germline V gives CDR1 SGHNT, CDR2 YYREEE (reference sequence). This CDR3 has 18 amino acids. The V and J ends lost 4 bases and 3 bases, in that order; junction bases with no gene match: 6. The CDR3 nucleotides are TGTGCCAGCAGCCCCGGGGGACTAGCGGGAGATGGGGCCAACGTCCTGACTTTC. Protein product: CASSPGGLAGDGANVLTF.

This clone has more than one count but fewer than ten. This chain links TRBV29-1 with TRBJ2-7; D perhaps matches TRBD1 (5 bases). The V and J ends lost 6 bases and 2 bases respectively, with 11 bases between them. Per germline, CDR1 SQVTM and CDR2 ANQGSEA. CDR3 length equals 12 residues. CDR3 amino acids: CSVQGIAYEQYF. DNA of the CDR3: TGCAGCGTGCAGGGTATTGCCTACGAGCAGTACTTC.

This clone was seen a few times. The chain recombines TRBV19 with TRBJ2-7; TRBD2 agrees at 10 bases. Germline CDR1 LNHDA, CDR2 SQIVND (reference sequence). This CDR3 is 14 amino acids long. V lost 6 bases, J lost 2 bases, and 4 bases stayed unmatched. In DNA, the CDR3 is TGTGCCAGTAGCCGGACTAGCGGTACCTACGAGCAGTACTTC. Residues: CASSRTSGTYEQYF.

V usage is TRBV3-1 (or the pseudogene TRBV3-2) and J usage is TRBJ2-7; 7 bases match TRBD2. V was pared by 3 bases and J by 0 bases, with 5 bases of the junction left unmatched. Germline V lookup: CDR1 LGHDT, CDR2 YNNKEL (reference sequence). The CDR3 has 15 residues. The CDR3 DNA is TGTGCCAGCAGCCAGGGGCTAGCGGTCTCCTACGAGCAGTACTTC. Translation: CASSQGLAVSYEQYF.

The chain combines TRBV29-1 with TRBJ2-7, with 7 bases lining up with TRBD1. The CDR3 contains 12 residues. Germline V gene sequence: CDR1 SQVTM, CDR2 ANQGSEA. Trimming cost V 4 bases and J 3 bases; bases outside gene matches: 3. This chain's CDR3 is CSVAAGGYEQYF. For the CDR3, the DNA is TGCAGCGTTGCGGCAGGGGGCTACGAGCAGTACTTC.

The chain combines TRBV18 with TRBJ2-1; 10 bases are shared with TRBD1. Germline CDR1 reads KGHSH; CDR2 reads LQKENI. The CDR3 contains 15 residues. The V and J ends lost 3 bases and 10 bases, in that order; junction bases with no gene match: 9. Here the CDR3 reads CASSPPGQGKGEQFF. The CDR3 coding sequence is TGTGCCAGCTCACCTCCGGGACAGGGGAAAGGGGAGCAGTTCTTC.

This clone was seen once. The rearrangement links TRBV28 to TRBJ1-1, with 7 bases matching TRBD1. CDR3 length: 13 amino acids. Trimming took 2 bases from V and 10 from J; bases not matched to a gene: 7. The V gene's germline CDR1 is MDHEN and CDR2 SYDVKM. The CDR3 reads CASSLGTANGAFF. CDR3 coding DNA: TGTGCCAGCAGTTTAGGGACAGCTAATGGAGCTTTCTTT. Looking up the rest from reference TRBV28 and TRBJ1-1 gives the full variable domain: DVKVTQSSRYLVKRTGEKVFLECVQDMDHENMFWYRQDPGLGLRLIYFSYDVKMKEKGDIPEGYSVSREKKERFSLILESASTNQTSMYLCASSLGTANGAFFGQGTRLTVV.

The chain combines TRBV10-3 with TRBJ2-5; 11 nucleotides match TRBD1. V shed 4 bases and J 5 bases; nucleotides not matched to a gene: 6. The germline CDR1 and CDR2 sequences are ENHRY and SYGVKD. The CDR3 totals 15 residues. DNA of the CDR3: TGTGCCATCAGTGTCGGGACAGGGGGTATGGAGACCCAGTACTTC. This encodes CAISVGTGGMETQYF.

The CDR3 DNA reads as TGTGCCAGTAGTATCGGGGGTACCAACGTCCTGACTTTC. The encoded protein is CASSIGGTNVLTF. The chain joins TRBV19 to TRBJ2-6; TRBD2 is a possible D gene (6 bases). There are 13 residues in the CDR3. CDR1 is LNHDA and CDR2 is SQIVND in the germline V gene (reference sequence). V was shortened by 3 bases and J by 8 bases, with 8 bases between the two germline ends.

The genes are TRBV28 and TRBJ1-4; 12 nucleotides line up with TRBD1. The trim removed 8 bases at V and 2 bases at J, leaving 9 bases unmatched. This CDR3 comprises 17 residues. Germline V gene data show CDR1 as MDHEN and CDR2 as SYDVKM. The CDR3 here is CASRGTGGRGTNEKLFF. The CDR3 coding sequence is TGTGCCAGCCGGGGGACAGGGGGCAGAGGGACTAATGAAAAACTGTTTTTT.

CDR3 protein: CASSLWDRAETQYF. CDR3 bases: TGCGCCAGCAGCTTGTGGGACAGGGCCGAGACCCAGTACTTC. The chain couples TRBV5-1 to TRBJ2-5; TRBD1 aligns across 9 bases. CDR3 length: 14 residues. V lost 1 base, J lost 5 bases, and 3 bases stayed unmatched. Germline V lookup: CDR1 SGHRS, CDR2 YFSETQ.

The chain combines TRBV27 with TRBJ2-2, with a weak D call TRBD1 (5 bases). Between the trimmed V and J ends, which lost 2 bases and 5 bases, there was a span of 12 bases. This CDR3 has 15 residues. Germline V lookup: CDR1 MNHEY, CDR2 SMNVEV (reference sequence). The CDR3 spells CASSLIREGTGELFF. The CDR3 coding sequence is TGTGCCAGCAGTTTAATCAGGGAAGGGACCGGGGAGCTGTTTTTT.

The chain's CDR3 is CASSTVAGAYEQYF. The DNA for the CDR3 is TGTGCCAGTAGTACGGTAGCGGGGGCCTACGAGCAGTACTTC. The chain has TRBV19 and TRBJ2-7; 9 nucleotides agree with TRBD2. CDR1 is LNHDA and CDR2 is SQIVND in the germline V gene (reference sequence). The CDR3 contains 14 residues. Losses at the gene ends were 4 bases for V and 2 bases for J; bases not matched to a gene: 3.

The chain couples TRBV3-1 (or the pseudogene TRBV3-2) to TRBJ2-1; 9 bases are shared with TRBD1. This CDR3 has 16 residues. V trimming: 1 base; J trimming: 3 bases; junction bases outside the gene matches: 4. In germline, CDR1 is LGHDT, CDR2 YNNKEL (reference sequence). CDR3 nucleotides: TGTGCCAGCAGCCAAGGAGGACAGGGGCACTACAATGAGCAGTTCTTC. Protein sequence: CASSQGGQGHYNEQFF.

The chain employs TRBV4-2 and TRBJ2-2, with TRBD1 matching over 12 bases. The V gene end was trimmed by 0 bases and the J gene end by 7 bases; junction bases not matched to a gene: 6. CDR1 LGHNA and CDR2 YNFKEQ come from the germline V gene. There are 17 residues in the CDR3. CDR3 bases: TGTGCCAGCAGCCAAGAGGGACAGGGGGCGCTCGGCGGGGAGCTGTTTTTT. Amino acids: CASSQEGQGALGGELFF.

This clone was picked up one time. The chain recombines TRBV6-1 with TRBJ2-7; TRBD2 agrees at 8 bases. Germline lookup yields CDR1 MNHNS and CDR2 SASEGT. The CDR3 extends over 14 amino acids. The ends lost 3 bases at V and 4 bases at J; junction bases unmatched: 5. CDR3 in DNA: TGTGCCAGCAGTGATCGGGGGGGGCTTTACGAGCAGTACTTC. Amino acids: CASSDRGGLYEQYF.

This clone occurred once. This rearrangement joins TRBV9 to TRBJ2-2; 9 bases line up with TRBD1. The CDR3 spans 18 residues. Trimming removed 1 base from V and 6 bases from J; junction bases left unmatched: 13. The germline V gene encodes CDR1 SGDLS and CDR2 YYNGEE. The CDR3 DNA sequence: TGTGCCAGCAGCGTAAGATCACAGGGGGCTATGAAGGCCGGGGAGCTGTTTTTT. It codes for CASSVRSQGAMKAGELFF. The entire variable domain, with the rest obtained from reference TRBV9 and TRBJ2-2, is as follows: DSGVTQTPKHLITATGQRVTLRCSPRSGDLSVYWYQQSLDQGLQFLIQYYNGEERAKGNILERFSAQQFPDLHSELNLSSLELGDSALYFCASSVRSQGAMKAGELFFGEGSRLTVL.

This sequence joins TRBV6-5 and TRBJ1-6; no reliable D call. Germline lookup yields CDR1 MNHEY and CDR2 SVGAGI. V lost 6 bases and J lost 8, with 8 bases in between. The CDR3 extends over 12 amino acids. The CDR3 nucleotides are TGTGCCAGCAGCCTGGCTGATTCACCCCTCCACTTT. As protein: CASSLADSPLHF.